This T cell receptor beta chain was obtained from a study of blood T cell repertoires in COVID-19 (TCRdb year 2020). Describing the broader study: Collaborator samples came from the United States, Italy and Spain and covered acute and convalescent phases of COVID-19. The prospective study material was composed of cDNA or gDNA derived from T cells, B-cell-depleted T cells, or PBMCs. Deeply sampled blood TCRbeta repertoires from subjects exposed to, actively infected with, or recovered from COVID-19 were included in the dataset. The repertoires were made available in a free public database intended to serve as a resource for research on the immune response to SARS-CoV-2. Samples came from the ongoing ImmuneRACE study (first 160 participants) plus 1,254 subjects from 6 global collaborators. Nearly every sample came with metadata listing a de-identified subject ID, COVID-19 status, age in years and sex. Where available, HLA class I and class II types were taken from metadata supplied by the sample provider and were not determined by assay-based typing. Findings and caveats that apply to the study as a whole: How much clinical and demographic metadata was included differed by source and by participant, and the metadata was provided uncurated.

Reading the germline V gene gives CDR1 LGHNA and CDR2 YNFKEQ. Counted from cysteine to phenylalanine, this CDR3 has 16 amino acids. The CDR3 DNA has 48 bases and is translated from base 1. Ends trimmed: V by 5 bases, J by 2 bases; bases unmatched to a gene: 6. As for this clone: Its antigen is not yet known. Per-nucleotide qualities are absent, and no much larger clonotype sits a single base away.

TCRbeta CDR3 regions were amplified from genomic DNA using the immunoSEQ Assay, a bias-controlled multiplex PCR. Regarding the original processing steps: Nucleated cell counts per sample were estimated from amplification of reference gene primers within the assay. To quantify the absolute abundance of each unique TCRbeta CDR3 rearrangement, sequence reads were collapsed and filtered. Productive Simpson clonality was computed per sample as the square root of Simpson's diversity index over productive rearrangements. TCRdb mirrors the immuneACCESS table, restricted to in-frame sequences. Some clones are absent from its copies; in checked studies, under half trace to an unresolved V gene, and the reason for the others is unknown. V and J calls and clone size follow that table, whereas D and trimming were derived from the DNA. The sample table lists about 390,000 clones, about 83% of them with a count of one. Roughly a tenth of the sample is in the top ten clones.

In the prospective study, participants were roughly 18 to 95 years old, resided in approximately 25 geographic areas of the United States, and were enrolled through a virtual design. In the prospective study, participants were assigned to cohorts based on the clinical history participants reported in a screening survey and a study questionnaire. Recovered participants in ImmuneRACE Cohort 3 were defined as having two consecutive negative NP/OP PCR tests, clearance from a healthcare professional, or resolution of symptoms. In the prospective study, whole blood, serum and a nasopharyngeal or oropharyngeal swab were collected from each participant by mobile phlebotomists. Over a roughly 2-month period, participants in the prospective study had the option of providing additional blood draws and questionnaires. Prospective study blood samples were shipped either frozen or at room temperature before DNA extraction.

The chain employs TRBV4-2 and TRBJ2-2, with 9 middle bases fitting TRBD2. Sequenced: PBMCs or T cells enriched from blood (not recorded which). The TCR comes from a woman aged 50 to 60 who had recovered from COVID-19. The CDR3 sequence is CASSLTSGFNTGELFF. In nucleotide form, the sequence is TGTGCCAGCAGCTTGACTAGCGGTTTTAACACCGGGGAGCTGTTTTTT.